This TCR beta chain was sequenced in a study of T-cell memory formation after mild COVID-19. Study conclusions and caveats: Specificity for SARS-CoV-2 was not confirmed among the second-wave clones peaking on day 37. Memory cells collected pre-infection included some clones that later responded, suggesting cross-reactive memory joined.

Germline loops: CDR1 LNHDA, CDR2 SQIVND (reference sequence). This CDR3 region has 17 residues. V lost 2 bases to trimming and J lost 0 bases; unmatched junction nucleotides: 5. Constant-segment primers served in 5'RACE that generated TCR alpha and TCR beta cDNA libraries bearing sample barcodes and UMIs. One entry per CDR3 protein, called by TCRdb with MiXCR from the 5' RACE reads. The sample consists of hundreds of thousands of distinct CDR3 sequences, roughly 21% of them appearing once. Details on this clonotype: The antigen remains unidentified.

The source of this sequence is an adult woman who had mild COVID-19 (a few samples of this study predate the infection). Cell type and time point are not known. The chain employs TRBV19 and TRBJ2-2, with 8 bases lining up with TRBD1. Sample: PBMCs or a T cell subset sorted from them (not recorded which). The CDR3 sequence is CASSISSGGPNTGELFF. CDR3 coding DNA: TGTGCCAGTAGTATATCATCAGGGGGCCCGAACACCGGGGAGCTGTTTTTT. Complete variable domain (other parts from reference TRBV19 and TRBJ2-2): DGGITQSPKYLFRKEGQNVTLSCEQNLNHDAMYWYRQDPGQGLRLIYYSQIVNDFQKGDIAEGYSVSREKKESFPLTVTSAQKNPTAFYLCASSISSGGPNTGELFFGEGSRLTVL.